Each of the 31 T cell receptor beta chains below was sequenced from the same sample in a study of CD8+CD57+ T cells in acquired aplastic anemia. Patients sequenced had flow cytometry evidence of CD8+CD57+ cell expansion. Genomic DNA provided the template from which TCR beta VDJ and CDR3 profiles were obtained. TCRdb ran MiXCR on the reads and lists one entry per CDR3 protein. This table holds about 190,000 distinct CDR3 sequences, nearly 50% found once. The sample taken for sequencing was sorted CD4+, CD8+, or CD8+CD57+ T cells (not recorded which) from PBMCs. These TCRs come from a human donor with aplastic anemia.

Ten or more counts support this clonotype. This chain connects TRBV4-1 to TRBJ2-2; 7 bases fit TRBD2. J gave up 5 bases and V 0 bases, and 6 bases lay outside the gene matches. Germline loops: CDR1 MGHRA, CDR2 YSYEKL. This CDR3 spans 16 amino acids. The CDR3 DNA sequence: TGCGCCAGCAGCCAAGAGTTGGGGACTATTACCGGGGAGCTGTTTTTT. Translating it yields CASSQELGTITGELFF.

This clonotype was seen ten or more times. The chain carries TRBV14 and TRBJ1-4; TRBD1 aligns across 8 bases. The junction had 5 bases not matched to a gene; V was cut back by 2 bases and J by 3 bases. The germline V gene encodes CDR1 SGHDN and CDR2 FVKESK. The CDR3 covers 16 residues. CDR3 sequence (DNA): TGTGCCAGCAGCCAACTGCCGGGACAGGCTAATGAAAAACTGTTTTTT. Protein sequence: CASSQLPGQANEKLFF.

V and J are TRBV19 and TRBJ1-2; D remains ambiguous. Germline V CDR1 and CDR2: LNHDA, SQIVND (reference sequence). The CDR3 has 13 amino acids. Deletions cut 4 bases from V and 2 bases from J, with 8 bases between. CDR3 nucleotides: TGTGCCAGTAGTAGGAAAGGCAACTATGGCTACACCTTC. Protein product: CASSRKGNYGYTF.

The chain links TRBV30 to TRBJ2-7; no clear D. The CDR3 totals 11 residues. Per the germline V gene, CDR1 is GTSNPN and CDR2 is SVGIG (reference sequence). The V and J ends lost 4 bases and 3 bases respectively, with 7 bases between them. Written as DNA, the CDR3 is TGTGCCTGGACGAAGAACTACGAGCAGTACTTC. It codes for CAWTKNYEQYF.

For the CDR3, the DNA is TGTGCCAGCAGCTTAGAGGGAGGGACGAGGTACACTGAAGCTTTCTTT. This encodes CASSLEGGTRYTEAFF. The chain has TRBV11-1 and TRBJ1-1, with D tentatively TRBD1 (5 bases). Germline-derived CDR1 and CDR2 are SGHAT and FQDESV (reference sequence). CDR3 size: 16 residues. V lost 1 base and J 3 bases, leaving 15 bases between the germline ends.

Notes on this clonotype: The final CDR3 position lacks the conserved phenylalanine or tryptophan, pointing to a likely read error. The DNA is omitted, as the CDR3 cannot be located on it reliably, and the CDR3 follows TCRdb's listing. The J gene is TRBJ1-5, the V gene TRBV24-1. Termini included, the CDR3 measures 9 amino acids. Germline CDR1 and CDR2: KGHDR and SFDVKD. CDR3 protein: CATSEGWVN.

This clonotype was recorded many times. The chain uses TRBV20-1 and TRBJ2-2; TRBD1 matches at 7 bases. Germline loops: CDR1 DFQATT, CDR2 SNEGSKA (reference sequence). The junction had 9 bases not matched to a gene; V was cut back by 3 bases and J by 5 bases. This CDR3 comprises 15 residues. CDR3 nucleotides: TGCAGTGCTAGCGACCCCGGGACAGTGACCGGGGAGCTGTTTTTT. It yields the protein CSASDPGTVTGELFF.

This clonotype showed up many times. The chain employs TRBV2 and TRBJ2-7; tentatively, D is TRBD1 (5 bases). Trimming took 7 bases from V and 6 from J, leaving 13 bases between them. The CDR3 totals 12 residues. Germline V gene lookup returns CDR1 SNHLY and CDR2 FYNNEI. The chain's CDR3 is CASKDSYSEQYF. The CDR3 nucleotides are TGTGCCAGCAAAGACAGTTACTCCGAGCAGTACTTC.

This clonotype has ten or more counts. The chain recombines TRBV20-1 with TRBJ2-7; 11 nucleotides agree with TRBD1. Trimming at V came to 6 bases and at J to 2 bases, leaving 6 bases not matched to a gene. The germline V gene has CDR1 DFQATT and CDR2 SNEGSKA (reference sequence). The CDR3 loop spans 14 amino acids. In DNA form, the CDR3 reads TGCAGTGCCAGGACAGGGGGCCAAACCTACGAGCAGTACTTC. Amino acids: CSARTGGQTYEQYF.

V and J are TRBV2 and TRBJ1-6; a weak D match, TRBD1 (5 bases). V was trimmed by 6 bases and J by 8 bases, leaving 11 bases between them. CDR3 length: 13 amino acids. CDR1 is SNHLY, CDR2 FYNNEI, per germline. The CDR3 region is CASRIAGDSPLHF. CDR3 DNA: TGTGCCAGCAGAATTGCGGGGGATTCACCCCTCCACTTT.

This clonotype was detected only once. This chain links TRBV20-1 with TRBJ2-3; possibly TRBD1 for D (7 bases). The V gene lost 3 bases and the J gene lost 2 bases, with 21 bases spanning the gap. The CDR3 has 17 residues. CDR1 and CDR2 from the germline V gene are DFQATT and SNEGSKA (reference sequence). CDR3 region: CSASPRNQGGYTDTQYF. CDR3 in DNA: TGCAGTGCTAGTCCCCGGAACCAGGGGGGATACACAGATACGCAGTATTTT.

This clonotype was seen a single time. The junction and the germline gene differ at one end; a read error may be behind it. The CDR3 sequence is CASSSSIREQYF. The CDR3 DNA sequence: TGTGCCAGTAGCTCGAGTATTCGCGAGCAGTACTTC. This chain connects TRBV11-2 to TRBJ2-7; D unclear. Germline-derived CDR1 and CDR2 are SGHAT and FQNNGV. The CDR3 extends over 12 amino acids.

A note on this clonotype: A read error may explain this, as a much larger clone is one base away. The V and J genes are TRBV5-1 and TRBJ2-1; 9 bases are shared with TRBD1. Germline loops: CDR1 SGHRS, CDR2 YFSETQ. This CDR3 region has 15 residues. This CDR3 is CASSREGQGINEQLF. The CDR3 DNA is TGCGCCAGCAGCCGGGAAGGACAGGGGATCAATGAGCAGCTCTTC.

As regards this clonotype: Since a much larger clone is just one base distant, this may be a read error. This chain uses TRBV5-1 with TRBJ2-1, with a tentative D call TRBD1 (5 bases). The CDR3 loop spans 14 amino acids. Germline V gene data show CDR1 as SGHRS and CDR2 as YFSETQ. CDR3 protein: CASSLATDYNEQLF. CDR3 DNA sequence: TGCGCCAGCAGCTTGGCGACAGATTACAATGAGCAGCTCTTC.

For this clonotype: This may be a read error: a much more frequent sequence differs by one nucleotide. The chain uses TRBV11-2 and TRBJ2-1, with no clear D. Germline V gene sequence: CDR1 SGHAT, CDR2 FQNNGV. The CDR3 is 14 residues long. CDR3 nucleotide sequence: TGTACCAGCAGCTTTATTGTAGCAAACAATGAGCAGTTCTTC. Residues: CTSSFIVANNEQFF.

This clonotype has a single count. V and J are TRBV2 and TRBJ2-3; 13 nucleotides line up with TRBD2. This CDR3 contains 16 residues. Trimming at V came to 4 bases and at J to 4 bases, leaving 5 bases not matched to a gene. Germline CDR1 is SNHLY and CDR2 is FYNNEI. CDR3 in DNA: TGTGCCAGCAGTGCCTCCGGACTAGCGGGAGCAGATACGCAGTATTTT. This translates into CASSASGLAGADTQYF.

This clonotype was found a few times. The chain couples TRBV15 to TRBJ1-2; 10 nucleotides align to TRBD1. V lost 3 bases to trimming and J lost 1 base; unmatched junction nucleotides: 8. Looked up from germline, CDR1 is LNHNV and CDR2 is YYDKDF (reference sequence). The CDR3 runs 17 residues. Written as DNA, the CDR3 is TGTGCCACCAGCAGTCCTTGGGACAGGGGTTTTAACTATGGCTACACCTTC. Its translation: CATSSPWDRGFNYGYTF.

The J gene is TRBJ1-2, the V gene TRBV4-1; D is undetermined. There are 13 residues in the CDR3. V lost 0 bases, J lost 2 bases, and 4 bases lay in between. In germline, CDR1 is MGHRA, CDR2 YSYEKL. The CDR3 protein is CASSQESNYGYTF. The DNA for the CDR3 is TGCGCCAGCAGCCAAGAGTCAAACTATGGCTACACCTTC.

This clonotype was observed many times. This sequence joins TRBV29-1 and TRBJ1-1; 10 bases are shared with TRBD1. CDR1 SQVTM and CDR2 ANQGSEA come from the germline V gene. J gave up 4 bases and V 6 bases, and 8 bases lay outside the gene matches. The CDR3 has 14 amino acids. The CDR3 sequence is CSVPGQGSGTEAFF. As DNA, the CDR3 is TGCAGCGTCCCGGGACAGGGGTCGGGCACTGAAGCTTTCTTT.

Ten or more counts support this clonotype. J is TRBJ2-7 and V is TRBV5-4; 8 nucleotides align to TRBD2. Germline CDR1 reads SGHNT; CDR2 reads YYREEE (reference sequence). CDR3 size: 13 residues. The junction had 2 bases not matched to a gene; V was cut back by 0 bases and J by 6 bases. CDR3 amino acids: CASSLVSGTEQYF. The CDR3 DNA reads as TGTGCCAGCAGCTTGGTTAGCGGGACCGAGCAGTACTTC.

This clonotype came up many times. A junction end diverges from the germline sequence, so it may reflect a read error. This rearrangement joins TRBV25-1 to TRBJ2-7, with D possibly being TRBD2 (5 bases). The CDR3 runs to 16 residues. Looked up from germline, CDR1 is MGHDK and CDR2 is SYGVNS. CDR3 residues: CASSEGPPFYWDVRVF. In DNA form, the CDR3 reads TGTGCCAGCAGTGAGGGCCCCCCTTTCTACTGGGATGTGCGGGTATTC.

This clonotype showed up many times. J is TRBJ1-3 and V is TRBV9; D is possibly TRBD1 (6 bases). Germline CDR1 and CDR2: SGDLS and YYNGEE. The CDR3 loop spans 16 amino acids. V lost 0 bases to trimming and J lost 1 base, with 11 bases between them. For the CDR3, the DNA is TGTGCCAGCAGCGTAGGTGGGAGGGGGTCTGGAAACACCATATATTTT. Translation gives CASSVGGRGSGNTIYF.

The chain has TRBV5-5 and TRBJ2-7; tentatively, D is TRBD2 (6 bases). CDR3 length: 13 residues. Germline V CDR1 and CDR2: SGHKS, YYEKEE (reference sequence). The V end was cut by 7 bases, the J end by 0 bases, with 11 bases between. CDR3 DNA: TGTGCCAGCTCCGGGGGAGCCTCCTACGAGCAGTACTTC. This codes for CASSGGASYEQYF.

V and J are TRBV19 and TRBJ1-1; D is unresolved. The CDR3 runs to 12 residues. Trimming left V 2 bases short and J 7 bases short, with 8 bases between. Germline loops: CDR1 LNHDA, CDR2 SQIVND (reference sequence). This chain's CDR3 is CASSIRAGEAFF. In nucleotides, the CDR3 is TGTGCCAGTAGTATAAGGGCTGGTGAAGCTTTCTTT.

In this sample, this clonotype turned up many times. The chain links TRBV7-8 to TRBJ1-1; D call uncertain. Germline values: CDR1 SGHVS, CDR2 FQNEAQ. The CDR3 length is 13 residues. V lost 2 bases and J lost 1, with 5 bases in between. In DNA, the CDR3 is TGTGCCAGCAGCTTAATGCGGAACACTGAAGCTTTCTTT. It translates to CASSLMRNTEAFF. The full variable domain, rest sourced from reference TRBV7-8 and TRBJ1-1, is GAGVSQSPRYKVAKRGQDVALRCDPISGHVSLFWYQQALGQGPEFLTYFQNEAQLDKSGLPSDRFFAERPEGSVSTLKIQRTQQEDSAVYLCASSLMRNTEAFFGQGTRLTVV.

The chain couples TRBV19 to TRBJ2-7; 7 bases align to TRBD2. Germline CDR1 reads LNHDA; CDR2 reads SQIVND (reference sequence). V shed 5 bases, J shed 3 bases, and the junction held 7 bases outside the gene matches. The CDR3 length is 14 residues. CDR3 nucleotide sequence: TGTGCCAGTAGTGTTGGCGGGAGTGTCTACGAGCAGTACTTC. It is translated as CASSVGGSVYEQYF. The full variable domain, its missing parts supplied by reference TRBV19 and TRBJ2-7, is DGGITQSPKYLFRKEGQNVTLSCEQNLNHDAMYWYRQDPGQGLRLIYYSQIVNDFQKGDIAEGYSVSREKKESFPLTVTSAQKNPTAFYLCASSVGGSVYEQYFGPGTRLTVT.

With regard to this clonotype: A much more abundant neighbour one base away suggests this may be a read error. The rearrangement links TRBV5-6 to TRBJ2-1, with 11 bases matching TRBD2. J was trimmed by 4 bases and V by 4 bases; bases with no gene match: 4. The CDR3 is made up of 15 amino acids. Germline V gives CDR1 SGHDT, CDR2 YYEEEE. The CDR3 is CASSRGLAVYNEQFF. Written as DNA, the CDR3 is TGTGCCAGCAGCCGGGGACTAGCGGTGTACAATGAGCAGTTCTTC.

This clonotype was counted many times. CDR3 DNA sequence: TGTGCCAGCAGTTTAATGATTGAAGGTGGCTACACCTTC. Translated, it gives CASSLMIEGGYTF. V and J are TRBV12-3 or TRBV12-4 and TRBJ1-2; D unclear. CDR3 length: 13 amino acids. The V and J ends lost 2 bases and 7 bases respectively, with 11 bases between them.

This clonotype was recorded many times. The V and J genes are TRBV12-3 or TRBV12-4 and TRBJ2-1, with 7 bases aligning to TRBD2. The trim removed 7 bases at V and 2 bases at J, leaving 5 bases unmatched. This CDR3 spans 14 amino acids. Here the CDR3 reads CASTQTSPYNEQFF. The CDR3 bases are TGTGCCAGCACCCAGACTAGCCCCTACAATGAGCAGTTCTTC.

This chain uses TRBV19 with TRBJ2-7; perhaps TRBD2 as D (5 bases). This CDR3 contains 14 residues. V lost 9 bases, J lost 5 bases, and 20 bases lay in between. Germline loops: CDR1 LNHDA, CDR2 SQIVND (reference sequence). The CDR3 sequence: CASSLFSVGDEQYF. Here the CDR3 DNA reads TGTGCCAGCAGCTTGTTCAGCGTCGGGGACGAGCAGTACTTC.

This chain uses TRBV20-1 with TRBJ1-6; 8 bases match TRBD1. The germline V gene has CDR1 DFQATT and CDR2 SNEGSKA (reference sequence). V lost 3 bases, J lost 9 bases, and 7 bases stayed unmatched. The CDR3 covers 14 residues. The CDR3 DNA reads TGCAGTGCTAGTGATCAGGGGGCAGGTTCACCCCTCCACTTT. This gives the protein CSASDQGAGSPLHF.